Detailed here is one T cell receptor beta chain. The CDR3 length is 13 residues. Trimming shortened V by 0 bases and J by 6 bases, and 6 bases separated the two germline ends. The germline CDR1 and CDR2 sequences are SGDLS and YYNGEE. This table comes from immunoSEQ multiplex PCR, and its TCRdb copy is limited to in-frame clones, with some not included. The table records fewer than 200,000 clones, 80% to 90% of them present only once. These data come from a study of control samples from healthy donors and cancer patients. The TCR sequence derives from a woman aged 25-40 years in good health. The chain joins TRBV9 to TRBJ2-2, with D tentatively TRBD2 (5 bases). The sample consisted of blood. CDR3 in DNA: TGTGCCAGCAGCGTAGTCGGGGCCGGGGAGCTGTTTTTT. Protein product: CASSVVGAGELFF.